This T cell receptor beta chain was identified during a study of cytomegalovirus exposure and HLA in healthy donors. Broader study findings: TCR beta sequences reportedly predicted most subjects' HLA-A and HLA-B alleles accurately.

V lost 1 base and J lost 0; bases outside the gene matches: 4. CDR1 and CDR2 from the germline V gene are LNHDA and SQIVND (reference sequence). There are 16 residues in the CDR3. In its sample, this clone was seen a few times. Its specificity is unknown. The PCR used 60 Vbeta and 13 Jbeta primers. The protocol was immunoSEQ multiplex PCR, while the TCRdb copy is restricted to in-frame clones and leaves out a portion. The sample lists roughly 140,000 clones; around 73% were seen once. This sequence was found in a female donor in good health and CMV-seronegative. The sample comprised PBMCs. V gene TRBV19 combines with J gene TRBJ1-2; 8 bases are shared with TRBD1. CDR3 DNA: TGTGCCAGTAGTATAGGAGGGACAGGCTCTAACTATGGCTACACCTTC. Translating it yields CASSIGGTGSNYGYTF.